The TCR beta chain under discussion was sequenced for a study of blood T cell repertoires in COVID-19. Germline V gives CDR1 MGHDK, CDR2 SYGVNS. The CDR3 consists of 12 residues. Trimming cost V 6 bases and J 5 bases, with 9 bases left between them. Sequencing was performed with immunoSEQ multiplex PCR; in TCRdb, only in-frame clones are kept and a portion is missing. Of around 300,000 clones listed, about nine tenths are singletons. The chain links TRBV25-1 to TRBJ2-3; D might be TRBD1 (5 bases). The TCR sequence derives from a woman between 25 and 40 years old with COVID-19, enrolled during active disease. Sequences were obtained from peripheral blood. The CDR3 bases are TGTGCCAGCAGAACCCAGGGAGATACGCAGTATTTT. It specifies CASRTQGDTQYF.